The entry that follows covers one T cell receptor beta chain sequence. Its antigen is currently unknown. This specimen comes from a study of Ad26.COV2.S vaccination and SARS-CoV-2 variants. Generated by immunoSEQ multiplex PCR, the TCRdb table keeps only in-frame clones and is missing some. Here the sample spans 180,000 or so clones, roughly 85% being singletons. Findings and caveats of the study: Comparable non-spike TCR breadth was observed in vaccine and placebo recipients. Vaccine recipients had higher spike-specific TCR breadth than placebo recipients. Using TCR breadth and depth analyses may have led to underestimated total T cell responses. Following vaccination, spike-specific CD8+ and CD4+ T cell responses reportedly exhibited substantial breadth.

Germline lookup yields CDR1 SNHLY and CDR2 FYNNEI. The CDR3 is 14 residues long. V was clipped by 7 bases and J by 0 bases; unmatched bases: 5. The clonotype originates from a human donor who had recovered from COVID-19. This chain joins TRBV2 and TRBJ1-1, with 7 bases aligning to TRBD1. The sequenced sample was peripheral blood, obtained after recovery from COVID-19. The CDR3 reads CASTVDRLNTEAFF. For the CDR3, the DNA is TGTGCCAGCACTGTGGACAGGTTGAACACTGAAGCTTTCTTT.